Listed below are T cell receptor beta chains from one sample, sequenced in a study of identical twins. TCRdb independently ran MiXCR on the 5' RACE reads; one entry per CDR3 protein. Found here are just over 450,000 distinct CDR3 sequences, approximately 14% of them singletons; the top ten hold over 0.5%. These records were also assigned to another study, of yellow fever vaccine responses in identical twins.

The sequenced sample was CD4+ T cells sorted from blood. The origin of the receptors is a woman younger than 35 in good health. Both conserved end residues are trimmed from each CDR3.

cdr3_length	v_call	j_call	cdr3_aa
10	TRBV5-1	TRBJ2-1	ASSFNFNEQF
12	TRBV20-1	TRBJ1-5	SADQGLNNQPQH
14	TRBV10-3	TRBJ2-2	AISEPGLAVTGELF
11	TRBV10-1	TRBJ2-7	ASIRDRAYEQY
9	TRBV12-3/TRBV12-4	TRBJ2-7	ASSRQGEQY
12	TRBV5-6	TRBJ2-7	ASKPGQGVYEQY
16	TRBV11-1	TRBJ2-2	ASSSLLLAGINTGELF
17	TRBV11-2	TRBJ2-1	ASSLDGFWTSIAYNEQF
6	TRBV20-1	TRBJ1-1	SASEAF
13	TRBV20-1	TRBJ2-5	SASYLAGGRETQY
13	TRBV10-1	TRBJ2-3	ASSEAGQPTDTQY
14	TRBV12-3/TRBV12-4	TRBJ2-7	ASSSQGGQGPYEQY
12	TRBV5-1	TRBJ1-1	ASSLPLGNTEAF
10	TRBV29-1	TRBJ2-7	SVRTDYYEQY
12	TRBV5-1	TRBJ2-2	ASTGGGSTGELF
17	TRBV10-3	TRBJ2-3	AISEWGTSGISSTDTQY
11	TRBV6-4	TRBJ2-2	ASSIDGTGELF
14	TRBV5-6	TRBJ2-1	ASSLTGTGQYNEQF
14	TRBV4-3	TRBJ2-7	ASSQEGQGAYYEQY
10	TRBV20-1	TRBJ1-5	SASMGNQPQH
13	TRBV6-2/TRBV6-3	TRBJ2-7	ASTPRGEGLYEQY
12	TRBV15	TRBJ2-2	ATSRDGFRGELF
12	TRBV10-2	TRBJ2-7	ASSDPGQTNEQY
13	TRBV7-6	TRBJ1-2	ASSPTGVINYGYT
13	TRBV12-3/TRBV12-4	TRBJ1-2	ASSGDREVTYGYT
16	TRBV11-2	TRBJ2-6	ASSPQGVGSSGANVLT
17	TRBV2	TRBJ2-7	ASSEGRSSGRGSEAEQY
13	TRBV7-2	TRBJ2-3	ASSLYSGHTDTQY
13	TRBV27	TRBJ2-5	ASSSSGRAGETQY